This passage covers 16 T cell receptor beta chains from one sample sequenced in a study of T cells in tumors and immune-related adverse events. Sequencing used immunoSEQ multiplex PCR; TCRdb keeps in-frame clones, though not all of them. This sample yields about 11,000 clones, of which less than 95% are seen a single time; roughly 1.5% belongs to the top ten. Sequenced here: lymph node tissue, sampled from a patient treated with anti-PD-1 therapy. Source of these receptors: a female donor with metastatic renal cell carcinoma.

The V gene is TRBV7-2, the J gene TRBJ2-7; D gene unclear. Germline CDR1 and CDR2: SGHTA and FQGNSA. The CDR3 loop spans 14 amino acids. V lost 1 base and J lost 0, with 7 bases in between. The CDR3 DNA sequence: TGTGCCAGCAGCTTAGATCGGAGCTCCTACGAGCAGTACTTC. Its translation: CASSLDRSSYEQYF.

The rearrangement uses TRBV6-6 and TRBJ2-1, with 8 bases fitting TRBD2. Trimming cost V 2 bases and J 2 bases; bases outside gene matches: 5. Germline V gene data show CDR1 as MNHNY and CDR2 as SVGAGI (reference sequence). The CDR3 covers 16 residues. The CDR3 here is CASSYRTSGTYNEQFF. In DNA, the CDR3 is TGTGCCAGCAGTTACCGTACTAGCGGTACCTACAATGAGCAGTTCTTC.

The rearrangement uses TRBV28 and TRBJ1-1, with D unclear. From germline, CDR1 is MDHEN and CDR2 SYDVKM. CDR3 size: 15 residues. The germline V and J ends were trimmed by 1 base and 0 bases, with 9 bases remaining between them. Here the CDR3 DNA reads TGTGCCAGCAGTTTATTCGGGCAGATGAACACTGAAGCTTTCTTT. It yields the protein CASSLFGQMNTEAFF.

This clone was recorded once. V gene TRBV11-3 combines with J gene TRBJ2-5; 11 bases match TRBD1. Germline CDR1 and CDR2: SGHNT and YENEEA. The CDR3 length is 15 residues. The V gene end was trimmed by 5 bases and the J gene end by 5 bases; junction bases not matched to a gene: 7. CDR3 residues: CASSAGTGGSETQYF. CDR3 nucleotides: TGTGCCAGCAGCGCCGGGACAGGGGGTTCGGAGACCCAGTACTTC. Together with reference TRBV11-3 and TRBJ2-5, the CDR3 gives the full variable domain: EAGVVQSPRYKIIEKKQPVAFWCNPISGHNTLYWYLQNLGQGPELLIRYENEEAVDDSQLPKDRFSAERLKGVDSTLKIQPAELGDSAVYLCASSAGTGGSETQYFGPGTRLLVL.

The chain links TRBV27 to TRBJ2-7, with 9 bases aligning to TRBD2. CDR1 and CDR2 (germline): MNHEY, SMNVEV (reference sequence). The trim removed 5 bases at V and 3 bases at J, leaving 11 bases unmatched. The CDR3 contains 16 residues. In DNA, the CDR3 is TGTGCCAGCAGTAGGGCGGGAGGGCCCCTAAACTACGAGCAGTACTTC. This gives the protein CASSRAGGPLNYEQYF.

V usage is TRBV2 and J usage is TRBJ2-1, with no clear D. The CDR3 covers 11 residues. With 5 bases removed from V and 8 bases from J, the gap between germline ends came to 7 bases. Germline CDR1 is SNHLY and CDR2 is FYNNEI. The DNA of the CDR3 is TGTGCCAGCAGTTGGGTCGATGAGCAGTTCTTC. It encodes CASSWVDEQFF. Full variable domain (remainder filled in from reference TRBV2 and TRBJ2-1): EPEVTQTPSHQVTQMGQEVILRCVPISNHLYFYWYRQILGQKVEFLVSFYNNEISEKSEIFDDQFSVERPDGSNFTLKIRSTKLEDSAMYFCASSWVDEQFFGPGTRLTVL.

This chain's CDR3 is CASSFRDRGHGYTF. CDR3 coding DNA: TGTGCCAGCAGTTTCAGGGACAGGGGCCATGGCTACACCTTC. The J gene is TRBJ1-2, the V gene TRBV27, with 10 bases fitting TRBD1. CDR1 is MNHEY and CDR2 is SMNVEV in the germline V gene (reference sequence). V trimming: 3 bases; J trimming: 6 bases; junction bases outside the gene matches: 4. The length of the CDR3 is 14 residues.

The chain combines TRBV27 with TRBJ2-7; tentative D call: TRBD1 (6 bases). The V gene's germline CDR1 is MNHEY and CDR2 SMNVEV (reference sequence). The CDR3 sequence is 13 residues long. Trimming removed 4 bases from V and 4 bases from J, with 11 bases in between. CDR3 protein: CASSSTGGYEQYF. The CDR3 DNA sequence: TGTGCCAGCAGTTCGACAGGCGGGTACGAGCAGTACTTC.

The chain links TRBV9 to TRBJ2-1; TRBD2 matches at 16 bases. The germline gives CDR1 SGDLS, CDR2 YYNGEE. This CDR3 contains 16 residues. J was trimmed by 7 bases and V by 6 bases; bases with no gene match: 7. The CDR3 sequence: CASKKGTSGRGNEQFF. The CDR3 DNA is TGTGCCAGCAAAAAAGGGACTAGCGGGAGGGGTAATGAGCAGTTCTTC.

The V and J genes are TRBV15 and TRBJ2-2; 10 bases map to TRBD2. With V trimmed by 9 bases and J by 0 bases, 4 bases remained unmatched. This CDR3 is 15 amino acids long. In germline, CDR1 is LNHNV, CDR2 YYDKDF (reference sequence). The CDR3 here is CATLAGPANTGELFF. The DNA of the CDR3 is TGTGCCACACTAGCGGGGCCCGCGAACACCGGGGAGCTGTTTTTT.

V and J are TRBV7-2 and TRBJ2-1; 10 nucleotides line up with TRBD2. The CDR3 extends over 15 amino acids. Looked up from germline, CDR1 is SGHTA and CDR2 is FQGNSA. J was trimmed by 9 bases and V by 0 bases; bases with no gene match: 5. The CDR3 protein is CASSLASTSGVEQFF. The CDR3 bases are TGTGCCAGCAGCTTAGCTAGCACTAGCGGGGTTGAGCAGTTCTTC.

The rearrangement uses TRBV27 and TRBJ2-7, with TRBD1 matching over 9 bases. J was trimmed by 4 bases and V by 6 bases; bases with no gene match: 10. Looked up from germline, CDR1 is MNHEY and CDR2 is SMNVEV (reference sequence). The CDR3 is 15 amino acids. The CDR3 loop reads CASSRTGAAYYEQYF. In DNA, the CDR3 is TGTGCCAGCAGCAGGACAGGGGCCGCTTATTACGAGCAGTACTTC.

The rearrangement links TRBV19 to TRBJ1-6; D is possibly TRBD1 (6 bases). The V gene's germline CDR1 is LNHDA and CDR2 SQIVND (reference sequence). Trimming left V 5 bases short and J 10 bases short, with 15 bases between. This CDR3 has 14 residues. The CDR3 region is CASSRVAGESPLHF. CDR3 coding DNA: TGTGCCAGTAGTCGGGTTGCAGGGGAATCACCCCTCCACTTT.

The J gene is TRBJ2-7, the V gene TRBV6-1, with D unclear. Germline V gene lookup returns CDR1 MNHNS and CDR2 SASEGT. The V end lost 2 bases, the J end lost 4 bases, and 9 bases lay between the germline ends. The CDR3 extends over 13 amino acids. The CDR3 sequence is CASSENRNYEQYF. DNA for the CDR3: TGTGCCAGCAGTGAAAATAGAAATTACGAGCAGTACTTC.

The CDR3 is CATSRGGQGGVEQYF. CDR3 sequence (DNA): TGTGCCACCAGCAGAGGGGGGCAGGGAGGAGTCGAGCAGTACTTC. The V and J genes are TRBV15 and TRBJ2-7; the D gene could be TRBD1 or TRBD2 (6 bases each). Trimming took off 1 base at V and 6 bases at J, with 16 bases between the two ends. Germline lookup yields CDR1 LNHNV and CDR2 YYDKDF (reference sequence). The CDR3 runs 15 residues.

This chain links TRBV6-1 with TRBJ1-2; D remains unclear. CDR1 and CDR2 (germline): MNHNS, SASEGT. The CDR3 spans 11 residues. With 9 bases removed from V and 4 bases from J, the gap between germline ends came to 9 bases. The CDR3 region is CARATTYGYTF. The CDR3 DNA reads TGTGCCAGGGCAACTACCTATGGCTACACCTTC.